This T cell receptor beta chain stems from a study of cytomegalovirus exposure and HLA in healthy donors. Study-level background: From donors who were HLA-typed, an early data release held about 85 million unique TCRs.

This CDR3 contains 16 residues. CDR1 and CDR2 (germline): SGHTA, FQGNSA. V lost 2 bases and J lost 2; bases outside the gene matches: 2. This clone has more than one count but fewer than ten. The antigen is not known. Study results and limitations: The study carried out a later analysis of TCR beta sequences. It associated 15,000 to 20,000 of them with specific HLA alleles at a false discovery rate of 0.05. Fewer than 200 TCR beta chains were listed as cytomegalovirus-associated.

A multiplex PCR was run with 60 Vbeta primers and 13 Jbeta primers. Assay: immunoSEQ multiplex PCR; the TCRdb copy retains only in-frame clones and omits some. The table has some 98,000 clones, roughly two thirds seen once; the top ten hold 2% to 3%. This receptor was identified in a middle-aged man in good health and CMV-seronegative. The sequenced sample was PBMCs. V is TRBV7-2 and J is TRBJ2-6, with 8 nucleotides matching TRBD1. CDR3 bases: TGTGCCAGCAGCTTACGACAGGGGACTGGGGCCAACGTCCTGACTTTC. Translating gives CASSLRQGTGANVLTF.